This TCR beta chain was captured by sequencing in a study of identical twins. General observations from the study: Where out-of-frame alpha sequences were twin-shared, they showed excess low generation probability. The degree of excess twin sharing was weaker in beta out-of-frame sequences. Findings came from cross-sectional statistics, without long-term follow-up of donors.

The authors used template switching to add a universal primer site and gave cDNA unique molecular identifiers. TCRdb independently ran MiXCR on the 5' RACE reads; one entry per CDR3 protein. This table has 1.5 million to 2 million distinct CDR3 sequences, under 35% appearing once. A few counts support this clonotype. Its antigen is still unknown. The V gene's germline CDR1 is DFQATT and CDR2 SNEGSKA (reference sequence). CDR3 length equals 17 residues. With 0 bases removed from V and 6 bases from J, the gap between germline ends came to 20 bases. This clonotype was sampled from a newborn girl in good health. The chain combines TRBV20-1 with TRBJ2-2, with a weak D call TRBD2 (6 bases). Material for sequencing was cord blood. CDR3: CSARDNGLRGFPGELFF. CDR3 in DNA: TGCAGTGCTAGAGATAATGGACTAAGGGGATTTCCCGGGGAGCTGTTTTTT.